This T cell receptor (beta chain) was documented in a study of TIL therapy for anti-PD-1-resistant metastatic lung cancer. Study overall: Progressing patients received lymphodepletion, expanded TIL infusion and IL-2. Median tumor mutation burden was about 1.5 mutations per megabase.

V was cut by 6 bases and J by 0 bases, with 4 bases left in between. The CDR3 length is 12 residues. Germline V CDR1 and CDR2: MDHEN, SYDVKM. Sequencing used immunoSEQ v3. Sequencing depth was 1.9 million or so read pairs for survey level, about 5-6 million for deep. Profiled with immunoSEQ multiplex PCR; TCRdb holds only in-frame clones, not every one. The sample includes more than 55,000 clones, 69% of them seen just once. The time point was: pre-treatment sample, taken before nivolumab and TIL therapy. As to this clone: Other DNA sequences in this specimen translate into the identical CDR3.

The sequence was obtained from a person between 25 and 79 years old with non-small cell lung cancer. This specimen was blood, taken at baseline. V gene TRBV28 combines with J gene TRBJ2-3, with D unclear. CDR3 sequence reads: CASRSSTDTQYF. The CDR3 bases are TGTGCCAGCAGGAGCAGCACAGATACGCAGTATTTT.